These T cell receptor beta chains were read from a single sample in a study of cytomegalovirus exposure and HLA in healthy donors. Here immunoSEQ multiplex PCR was the method, and the copy in TCRdb shows in-frame clones only, minus some. This sample yields roughly 140,000 clones, of which 70% to 90% are seen a single time; 2% to 2.5% belongs to the top ten. The sequenced sample was PBMCs. The receptors were sampled from a woman aged 18-29 years in good health and CMV-seronegative. Both conserved end residues are part of each CDR3.

len: 15; j_gene: TRBJ1-5; v_gene: TRBV5-1; CDR3aa: CASSLGTGTNQPQHF
len: 12; j_gene: TRBJ1-4; v_gene: TRBV5-5; CDR3aa: CASSLMGGKLFF
len: 16; j_gene: TRBJ2-1; v_gene: TRBV19; CDR3aa: CASSVHRDRGANEQFF
len: 12; j_gene: TRBJ2-7; v_gene: TRBV29-1; CDR3aa: CSVAWQSYEQYF
len: 12; j_gene: TRBJ1-5; v_gene: TRBV6-5; CDR3aa: CASSGTSGAQHF
len: 18; j_gene: .; v_gene: TRBV4-2; CDR3aa: CASSQDGLAGADGCEQYF
len: 13; j_gene: TRBJ2-1; v_gene: TRBV5-1; CDR3aa: CASSWSSYNEQFF
len: 18; j_gene: TRBJ2-7; v_gene: TRBV6-1; CDR3aa: CASSEAVVGASGGYEQYF
len: 16; j_gene: TRBJ1-1; v_gene: TRBV30; CDR3aa: CAWSVLRTGRSTEAFF
len: 14; j_gene: TRBJ1-1; v_gene: TRBV19; CDR3aa: CASRHDRAGTEAFF
len: 14; j_gene: TRBJ2-7; v_gene: TRBV6-6; CDR3aa: CASSFDRGDYEQYF
len: 14; j_gene: TRBJ2-7; v_gene: TRBV4-1; CDR3aa: CASSQEVEAYEQYF
len: 15; j_gene: TRBJ1-5; v_gene: TRBV6-5; CDR3aa: CASSSGQGVGQPQHF
len: 15; j_gene: TRBJ2-6; v_gene: TRBV6-5; CDR3aa: CASSYSIGGANVLTF
len: 15; j_gene: TRBJ2-6; v_gene: TRBV5-4; CDR3aa: CASSLRGAGANVLTF
len: 14; j_gene: TRBJ1-5; v_gene: TRBV7-2; CDR3aa: CASSEFQGNQPQHF
len: 14; j_gene: TRBJ2-5; v_gene: TRBV2; CDR3aa: CASHRSTIQETQYF
len: 13; j_gene: TRBJ2-2; v_gene: TRBV29-1; CDR3aa: CSAQESNTGELFF
len: 11; j_gene: TRBJ2-3; v_gene: TRBV6-5; CDR3aa: CASYRWDTQYF
len: 16; j_gene: TRBJ2-1; v_gene: TRBV6-6; CDR3aa: CASSYSPAGGPDEQFF
len: 17; j_gene: TRBJ1-2; v_gene: TRBV5-1; CDR3aa: CASSSGPDLGQNYGYTF
len: 17; j_gene: TRBJ2-1; v_gene: TRBV27; CDR3aa: CASGLAGYLSSYNEQFF
len: 13; j_gene: TRBJ2-1; v_gene: TRBV6-6; CDR3aa: CASRSGSRNEQFF
len: 12; j_gene: TRBJ1-1; v_gene: TRBV12-5; CDR3aa: CASGLRGTEAFF
len: 13; j_gene: TRBJ1-5; v_gene: TRBV30; CDR3aa: CACPGDGYQPQHF
len: 19; j_gene: TRBJ2-3; v_gene: TRBV4-2; CDR3aa: CASSQDPPISGRSTDTQYF
len: 14; j_gene: TRBJ2-3; v_gene: TRBV7-9; CDR3aa: CASSLATSRDTQYF
len: 16; j_gene: TRBJ2-1; v_gene: TRBV30; CDR3aa: CAWGTRLSGRRYEQFF
len: 13; j_gene: TRBJ2-2; v_gene: TRBV30; CDR3aa: CAWPQENTGELFF
len: 15; j_gene: TRBJ2-7; v_gene: TRBV11-2; CDR3aa: CASSFRDREVDEQYF
len: 12; j_gene: TRBJ2-7; v_gene: TRBV9; CDR3aa: CASSVQGGEQYF
len: 16; j_gene: TRBJ2-5; v_gene: TRBV28; CDR3aa: CASSPDRPTLQETQYF
len: 15; j_gene: TRBJ2-7; v_gene: TRBV4-1; CDR3aa: CASSQGQGGTYEQYF
len: 13; j_gene: TRBJ2-1; v_gene: TRBV28; CDR3aa: CASDRGSYNEQFF
len: 14; j_gene: TRBJ2-7; v_gene: TRBV15; CDR3aa: CATSRSGTSYEQYF
len: 12; j_gene: TRBJ2-1; v_gene: TRBV16; CDR3aa: CASSQSPLRTFF
len: 13; j_gene: TRBJ1-2; v_gene: TRBV19; CDR3aa: CASSDRGRYGYTF
len: 15; j_gene: TRBJ1-3; v_gene: TRBV11-2; CDR3aa: CASSMLLDRGNTIYF
len: 16; j_gene: TRBJ2-3; v_gene: TRBV7-2; CDR3aa: CASSSLAGDPTDTQYF
len: 15; j_gene: TRBJ2-5; v_gene: TRBV28; CDR3aa: CASRRLAGGQETQYF
len: 17; j_gene: TRBJ2-7; v_gene: TRBV7-9; CDR3aa: CASSGGLAGRTHYEQYF
len: 14; j_gene: TRBJ2-7; v_gene: TRBV11-3; CDR3aa: CASSLHRQVREQYF
len: 13; j_gene: TRBJ2-7; v_gene: TRBV28; CDR3aa: CASSVGQGIEQYF
len: 14; j_gene: TRBJ2-7; v_gene: TRBV28; CDR3aa: CASSLTGTGNEQYF
len: 13; j_gene: TRBJ2-3; v_gene: TRBV10-3; CDR3aa: CAIGGRSTDTQYF
len: 15; j_gene: TRBJ2-7; v_gene: TRBV7-6; CDR3aa: CASSLGAGGSYEQYF
len: 17; j_gene: TRBJ1-3; v_gene: TRBV7-8; CDR3aa: CASSLAPRRGQGNTIYF
len: 15; j_gene: TRBJ2-3; v_gene: TRBV7-9; CDR3aa: CASSQTTPSTDTQYF
len: 14; j_gene: TRBJ2-7; v_gene: TRBV28; CDR3aa: CASRSRDNPYEQYF
len: 12; j_gene: TRBJ2-5; v_gene: TRBV2; CDR3aa: CASTGEKETQYF